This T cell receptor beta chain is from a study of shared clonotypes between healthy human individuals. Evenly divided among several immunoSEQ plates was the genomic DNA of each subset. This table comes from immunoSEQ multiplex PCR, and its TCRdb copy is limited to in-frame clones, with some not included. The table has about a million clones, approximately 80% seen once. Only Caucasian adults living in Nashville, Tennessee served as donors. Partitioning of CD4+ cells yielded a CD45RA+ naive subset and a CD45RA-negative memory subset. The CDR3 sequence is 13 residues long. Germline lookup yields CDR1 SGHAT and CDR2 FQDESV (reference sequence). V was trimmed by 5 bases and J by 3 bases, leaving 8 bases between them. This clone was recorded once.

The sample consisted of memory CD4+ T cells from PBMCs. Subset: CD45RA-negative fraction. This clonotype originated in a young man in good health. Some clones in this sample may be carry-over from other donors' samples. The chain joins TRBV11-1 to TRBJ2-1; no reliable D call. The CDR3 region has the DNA TGTGCCAGCAGCCGACACAGCTACAATGAGCAGTTCTTC. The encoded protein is CASSRHSYNEQFF. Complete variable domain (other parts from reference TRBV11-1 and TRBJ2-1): EAEVAQSPRYKITEKSQAVAFWCDPISGHATLYWYRQILGQGPELLVQFQDESVVDDSQLPKDRFSAERLKGVDSTLKIQPAELGDSAMYLCASSRHSYNEQFFGPGTRLTVL.